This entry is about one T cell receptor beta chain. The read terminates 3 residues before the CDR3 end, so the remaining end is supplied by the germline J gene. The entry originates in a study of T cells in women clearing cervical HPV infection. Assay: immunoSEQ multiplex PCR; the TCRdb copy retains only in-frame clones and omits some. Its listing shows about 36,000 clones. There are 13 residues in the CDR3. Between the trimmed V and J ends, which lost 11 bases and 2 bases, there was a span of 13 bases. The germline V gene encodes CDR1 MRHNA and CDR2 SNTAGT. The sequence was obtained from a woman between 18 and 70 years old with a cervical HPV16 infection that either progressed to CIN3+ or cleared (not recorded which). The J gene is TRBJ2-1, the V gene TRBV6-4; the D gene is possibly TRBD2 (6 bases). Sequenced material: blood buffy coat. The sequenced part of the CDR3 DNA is TGTGCCCTCCGGAGGGGAACCTACAATGAG. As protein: CALRRGTYNE. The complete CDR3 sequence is CALRRGTYNEQFF.